One T cell receptor beta chain is described in this entry. The data were obtained in a study of blood T cell repertoires in COVID-19. Sequencing was performed with immunoSEQ multiplex PCR; in TCRdb, only in-frame clones are kept and a portion is missing. The sample yields 180,000 or so clones, over 75% seen once. Germline CDR1 reads LNHNV; CDR2 reads YYDKDF (reference sequence). V was pared by 0 bases and J by 8 bases, with 10 bases of the junction left unmatched. The CDR3 runs 16 residues. The chain employs TRBV15 and TRBJ2-1; 7 bases fit TRBD1. This receptor was taken from a middle-aged man who had recovered from COVID-19. The sequenced sample was peripheral blood. The CDR3: CATSRERAGGGYEQFF. The DNA of the CDR3 is TGTGCCACCAGCAGAGAGAGGGCAGGGGGTGGTTATGAGCAGTTCTTC.